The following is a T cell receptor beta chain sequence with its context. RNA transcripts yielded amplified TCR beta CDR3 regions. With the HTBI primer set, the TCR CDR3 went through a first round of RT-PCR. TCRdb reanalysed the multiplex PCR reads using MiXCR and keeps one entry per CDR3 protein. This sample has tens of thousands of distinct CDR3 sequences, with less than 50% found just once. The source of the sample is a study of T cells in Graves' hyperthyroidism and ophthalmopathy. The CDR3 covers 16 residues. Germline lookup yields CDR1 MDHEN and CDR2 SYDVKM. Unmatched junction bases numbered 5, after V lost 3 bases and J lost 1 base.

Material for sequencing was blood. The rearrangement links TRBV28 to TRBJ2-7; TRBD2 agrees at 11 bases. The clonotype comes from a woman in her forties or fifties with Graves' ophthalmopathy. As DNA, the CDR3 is TGTGCCAGCAGTTTCCCGACTAGCGGGGCTTCCTACGAGCAGTACTTC. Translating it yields CASSFPTSGASYEQYF.